What follows are 25 T cell receptor beta chains derived from one specimen sequenced in a study of T cell responses to AZD1222 COVID-19 vaccine. The assay was immunoSEQ multiplex PCR, and TCRdb's table has in-frame clones only and misses some. The sample records 120,000 to 150,000 clones, 85% to 90% being singletons. The specimen comprised peripheral blood, sampled 28 days after the second AZD1222 dose. These receptors were collected from an adult who received the AZD1222 COVID-19 vaccine.

The V gene is TRBV19, the J gene TRBJ1-4; D call uncertain. Trimming left V 3 bases short and J 4 bases short, with 9 bases between. Germline values: CDR1 LNHDA, CDR2 SQIVND (reference sequence). The CDR3 is made up of 14 amino acids. This chain's CDR3 is CASSMRAVNEKLFF. DNA of the CDR3: TGTGCCAGTAGTATGCGGGCCGTTAATGAAAAACTGTTTTTT.

The chain has TRBV28 and TRBJ2-1; D is ambiguous. This CDR3 spans 14 amino acids. Germline V gene lookup returns CDR1 MDHEN and CDR2 SYDVKM. The germline V and J ends were trimmed by 3 bases and 2 bases, with 8 bases remaining between them. CDR3 residues: CASSLGGTYNEQFF. The CDR3 DNA reads TGTGCCAGCAGTTTGGGCGGCACCTACAATGAGCAGTTCTTC.

The V and J genes are TRBV9 and TRBJ2-7, with 9 bases fitting TRBD1. This CDR3 spans 13 amino acids. With 0 bases clipped from V and 7 bases from J, the junction kept 2 bases outside the gene matches. The germline V gene encodes CDR1 SGDLS and CDR2 YYNGEE. The CDR3 loop reads CASSVGDRAEQYF. CDR3 DNA sequence: TGTGCCAGCAGCGTAGGGGACAGGGCGGAGCAGTACTTC.

The chain couples TRBV5-1 to TRBJ2-2; D ambiguous. Trimming pared 4 bases from V and 4 bases from J, leaving 20 bases between. CDR3 size: 17 residues. Germline-derived CDR1 and CDR2 are SGHRS and YFSETQ. CDR3 nucleotides: TGCGCCAGCAGCGAAGGCCCTTGGATAGTGGTCACCGGGGAGCTGTTTTTT. Translated, it gives CASSEGPWIVVTGELFF.

V usage is TRBV12-3 or TRBV12-4 and J usage is TRBJ2-7, with D perhaps being TRBD1 or TRBD2 (6 bases each). The V end was cut by 3 bases, the J end by 5 bases, with 11 bases between. The CDR3 loop spans 13 amino acids. The CDR3 bases are TGTGCCAGCAGTTTTGGGGGGCGGCACGAGCAGTACGTC. Its protein is CASSFGGRHEQYV.

The chain is built from TRBV30 and TRBJ1-6, with D perhaps TRBD1 (6 bases). Germline values: CDR1 GTSNPN, CDR2 SVGIG (reference sequence). Trimming cost V 0 bases and J 7 bases, with 13 bases left between them. This CDR3 is 15 amino acids long. The CDR3 spells CAWSVRDRRNSPLHF. In DNA, the CDR3 is TGTGCCTGGAGTGTACGCGACAGGCGGAATTCACCCCTCCACTTT.

The chain has TRBV14 and TRBJ1-6, with D unclear. The CDR3 runs to 14 residues. Trimming shortened V by 3 bases and J by 2 bases, and 5 bases separated the two germline ends. Germline assignment: CDR1 SGHDN and CDR2 FVKESK. The CDR3 loop reads CASSHDTYNSPLHF. For the CDR3, the DNA is TGTGCCAGCAGCCATGACACCTATAATTCACCCCTCCACTTT.

This chain uses TRBV13 with TRBJ1-1; D remains ambiguous. Trimming left V 5 bases short and J 1 base short, with 17 bases between. This CDR3 spans 16 amino acids. Germline-derived CDR1 and CDR2 are PRHDT and FYEKMQ (reference sequence). CDR3 in DNA: TGTGCCAGCAGCAACCGGAGAGTAGTGGCGAACACTGAAGCTTTCTTT. This encodes CASSNRRVVANTEAFF.

V usage is TRBV28 and J usage is TRBJ2-1; TRBD2 matches at 7 bases. This CDR3 spans 17 amino acids. V trimming: 3 bases; J trimming: 8 bases; junction bases outside the gene matches: 16. Germline CDR1 reads MDHEN; CDR2 reads SYDVKM. The chain's CDR3 is CASSFSPPTSPQHEQFF. CDR3 sequence (DNA): TGTGCCAGCAGTTTCAGCCCCCCGACTAGCCCCCAGCATGAGCAGTTCTTC.

V and J are TRBV15 and TRBJ2-2; TRBD2 matches at 10 bases. The V segment lost 7 bases and the J segment 4 bases; nucleotides outside the gene matches: 6. Germline CDR1 LNHNV, CDR2 YYDKDF (reference sequence). The length of the CDR3 is 15 residues. The DNA of the CDR3 is TGTGCCACCACTAGCGGGGGCCGGAGCACCGGGGAGCTGTTTTTT. The encoded protein is CATTSGGRSTGELFF.

The rearrangement uses TRBV10-3 and TRBJ2-2; the D is unclear. The length of the CDR3 is 13 residues. Trimming took 6 bases from V and 4 from J, leaving 9 bases between them. Germline V gives CDR1 ENHRY, CDR2 SYGVKD. The CDR3 DNA sequence: TGTGCCATCAGGGACCTGGGCACCGGGGAGCTGTTTTTT. Its translation: CAIRDLGTGELFF.

This rearrangement joins TRBV28 to TRBJ1-6; no definite D call. Trimming left V 7 bases short and J 2 bases short, with 15 bases between. The CDR3 sequence is 16 residues long. Germline lookup yields CDR1 MDHEN and CDR2 SYDVKM. In DNA form, the CDR3 reads TGTGCCAGCACGAAGGGAGGAGTACCCTATAATTCACCCCTCCACTTT. It encodes CASTKGGVPYNSPLHF.

This sequence joins TRBV4-1 and TRBJ2-1; D is tentatively TRBD1 or TRBD2 (6 bases each). The CDR3 totals 17 residues. Deletions cut 0 bases from V and 4 bases from J, with 16 bases between. Germline lookup yields CDR1 MGHRA and CDR2 YSYEKL. The CDR3: CASSQELPGGLYNEQFF. In DNA form, the CDR3 reads TGCGCCAGCAGCCAAGAGTTGCCCGGGGGCCTTTACAATGAGCAGTTCTTC.

The genes are TRBV28 and TRBJ2-2, with D hard to call. The germline gives CDR1 MDHEN, CDR2 SYDVKM. V was trimmed by 3 bases and J by 4 bases, leaving 3 bases between them. The CDR3 extends over 12 amino acids. CDR3 nucleotide sequence: TGTGCCAGCAGTTTGTTCACCGGGGAGCTGTTTTTT. This gives the protein CASSLFTGELFF.

This clone showed up just once. The chain combines TRBV6-4 with TRBJ2-1; tentatively, D is TRBD2 (7 bases). The CDR3 is 14 residues long. Trimming removed 3 bases from V and 10 bases from J, with 16 bases in between. Germline-derived CDR1 and CDR2 are MRHNA and SNTAGT. The CDR3 here is CASSERGGEGEQFF. CDR3 nucleotides: TGTGCCAGCAGTGAAAGGGGGGGCGAAGGGGAGCAGTTCTTC.

The chain employs TRBV6-6 and TRBJ2-7; 8 nucleotides line up with TRBD1. The germline V gene encodes CDR1 MNHNY and CDR2 SVGAGI (reference sequence). V shed 2 bases, J shed 2 bases, and the junction held 5 bases outside the gene matches. The CDR3 has 15 residues. The CDR3 nucleotides are TGTGCCAGCAGTTACGTGCAGGGGGCCACCTACGAGCAGTACTTC. Translation: CASSYVQGATYEQYF.

The chain combines TRBV6-4 with TRBJ2-2; 8 bases align to TRBD2. The germline V gene has CDR1 MRHNA and CDR2 SNTAGT. The ends lost 4 bases at V and 7 bases at J; junction bases unmatched: 5. The CDR3 is 14 amino acids. The CDR3 sequence: CASSAISGVGELFF. The DNA of the CDR3 is TGTGCCAGCAGTGCCATTAGCGGGGTCGGGGAGCTGTTTTTT.

The rearrangement uses TRBV2 and TRBJ2-7; D might be TRBD1 or TRBD2, each matching 5 bases. V was shortened by 5 bases and J by 2 bases, with 16 bases between the two germline ends. Germline assignment: CDR1 SNHLY and CDR2 FYNNEI. This CDR3 contains 15 residues. In nucleotides, the CDR3 is TGTGCCAGCAGTACCCCCGGGACGCGAACCTACGAGCAGTACTTC. Its protein product is CASSTPGTRTYEQYF.

The table lists this clone with a few counts. V and J are TRBV5-1 and TRBJ1-4, with D possibly being TRBD1 (5 bases). Germline V lookup: CDR1 SGHRS, CDR2 YFSETQ. Trimming shortened V by 4 bases and J by 8 bases, and 12 bases separated the two germline ends. The CDR3 extends over 13 amino acids. The CDR3 coding sequence is TGCGCCAGCAGCAGGGGAAAGGGGGAAAAACTGTTTTTT. The encoded protein is CASSRGKGEKLFF.

The CDR3, as DNA: TGTGCCAGCAGCCCAGCTAGCGGGGACCAAGAGACCCAGTACTTC. Protein sequence: CASSPASGDQETQYF. The V call is TRBV5-6, the J call TRBJ2-5; 9 nucleotides agree with TRBD2. The CDR3 extends over 15 amino acids. Germline loops: CDR1 SGHDT, CDR2 YYEEEE. V shed 4 bases, J shed 0 bases, and the junction held 4 bases outside the gene matches.

This clone was detected a few times. The gene calls are TRBV6-1 and TRBJ1-2; D ambiguous. This CDR3 has 14 amino acids. The V gene lost 3 bases and the J gene lost 1 base, with 9 bases spanning the gap. In germline, CDR1 is MNHNS, CDR2 SASEGT. CDR3 sequence reads: CASSEAEFNYGYTF. As DNA, the CDR3 is TGTGCCAGCAGTGAGGCAGAGTTTAACTATGGCTACACCTTC.

This clone has only one observation. The rearrangement links TRBV5-4 to TRBJ2-6; D might be TRBD1 (6 bases). Per germline, CDR1 SGHNT and CDR2 YYREEE (reference sequence). The CDR3 loop spans 18 amino acids. Trimming shortened V by 3 bases and J by 0 bases, and 16 bases separated the two germline ends. The DNA for the CDR3 is TGTGCCAGCAGCTCACCCGGGACATGGGGCTCTGGGGCCAACGTCCTGACTTTC. Its protein is CASSSPGTWGSGANVLTF.

The chain carries TRBV4-1 and TRBJ1-6, with 9 bases fitting TRBD1. This CDR3 has 18 amino acids. The V gene end was trimmed by 0 bases and the J gene end by 0 bases; junction bases not matched to a gene: 3. From germline, CDR1 is MGHRA and CDR2 YSYEKL. CDR3: CASSQEGQGSSYNSPLHF. CDR3 bases: TGCGCCAGCAGCCAAGAGGGACAGGGTAGCTCCTATAATTCACCCCTCCACTTT.

The rearrangement uses TRBV2 and TRBJ1-1, with a weak D call TRBD1 (5 bases). The CDR3 covers 15 residues. V was clipped by 4 bases and J by 2 bases, with 14 bases between them. Germline loops: CDR1 SNHLY, CDR2 FYNNEI. The chain's CDR3 is CASSVWKGTNTEAFF. The CDR3 DNA reads as TGTGCCAGCAGTGTGTGGAAGGGGACCAACACTGAAGCTTTCTTT. The whole variable domain, remainder taken from reference TRBV2 and TRBJ1-1, is EPEVTQTPSHQVTQMGQEVILRCVPISNHLYFYWYRQILGQKVEFLVSFYNNEISEKSEIFDDQFSVERPDGSNFTLKIRSTKLEDSAMYFCASSVWKGTNTEAFFGQGTRLTVV.

The V call is TRBV11-2, the J call TRBJ2-1; 9 nucleotides match TRBD1. The germline V gene encodes CDR1 SGHAT and CDR2 FQNNGV. The V segment lost 6 bases and the J segment 4 bases; nucleotides outside the gene matches: 7. The CDR3 spans 15 residues. The CDR3 loop reads CASRKTGGAYNEQFF. Here the CDR3 DNA reads TGTGCCAGCAGGAAAACAGGGGGCGCTTACAATGAGCAGTTCTTC. Supplemented by reference TRBV11-2 and TRBJ2-1, the full variable domain reads EAGVAQSPRYKIIEKRQSVAFWCNPISGHATLYWYQQILGQGPKLLIQFQNNGVVDDSQLPKDRFSAERLKGVDSTLKIQPAKLEDSAVYLCASRKTGGAYNEQFFGPGTRLTVL.